This TCR beta chain was obtained from a study of breast tumors, draining lymph nodes, adjacent tissues. This clonotype was found many times. The antigen remains undetermined. TCRdb reprocessed the multiplex PCR reads via MiXCR and lists one record per CDR3 protein. The table lists tens of thousands of distinct CDR3 sequences, approximately 30% of them singletons. Axillary draining lymph nodes of breast cancer patients supplied the node samples. Germline V gene sequence: CDR1 KGHSH, CDR2 LQKENI. The CDR3 is 16 residues long. V lost 2 bases and J lost 3; bases outside the gene matches: 3. Study outcomes and limitations: Tumor repertoires ranked between lymph nodes and nontumor tissue in diversity, with V and J gene preferences. Luminal-like breast cancer showed significantly higher tumor–nontumor repertoire similarity than basal-like. Data only fit, rather than demonstrated, lymph node origin of most tumor T cells. Most tumor T cells seemingly derive from lymph node, then expand in tumor.

The V and J genes are TRBV18 and TRBJ2-2; 10 bases map to TRBD2. This receptor was obtained from a female donor with breast cancer. Some clones in this sample may be carry-over from other donors' samples. Sequenced material: axillary lymph node tissue. DNA of the CDR3: TGTGCCAGCTCACCATATCTAGCGGGAGACACCGGGGAGCTGTTTTTT. Its protein product is CASSPYLAGDTGELFF.